These 10 T cell receptor beta chains were sequenced from one sample in a study of CD8 T cells in ankylosing spondylitis (dated by TCRdb to about 2017). Library preparation used 5' RACE. TCRdb names Illumina HiSeq 2500 as the instrument used. TCRdb passed the public sequencing reads through fastp at Q25 and MiXCR, retaining productive beta sequences. Rows are unified per CDR3 protein, each entry keeping the most common DNA and genes. The sample table lists 250,000 to 400,000 distinct CDR3 sequences, 11% of them with a count of one. Roughly 9% of the sample rests with the top ten. The sequenced sample consisted of blood, either unsorted or a sorted T cell fraction (not recorded which). All receptors derive from a female donor with ankylosing spondylitis or in good health (not recorded which).

The table lists this clonotype with a few counts. V and J are TRBV28 and TRBJ2-3; tentative D call: TRBD1 (8 bases). The CDR3 spans 12 residues. In germline, CDR1 is MDHEN, CDR2 SYDVKM. V lost 10 bases and J lost 5, with 13 bases in between. This CDR3 is CAIQGGLDTQYF. CDR3 DNA: TGTGCCATACAGGGGGGGTTAGATACGCAGTATTTT.

This clonotype was found many times. J is TRBJ2-3 and V is TRBV4-3; 8 nucleotides line up with TRBD2. This CDR3 region has 17 residues. V lost 1 base to trimming and J lost 4 bases; unmatched junction nucleotides: 10. CDR1 and CDR2 (germline): LGHNA, YSLEER. DNA for the CDR3: TGCGCCAGCAGCCAAGTTCCCAGCGGGAGCCGGCCAGATACGCAGTATTTT. Its translation: CASSQVPSGSRPDTQYF.

In its sample, this clonotype was seen a few times. The rearrangement links TRBV6-2 or TRBV6-3 to TRBJ2-4, with D maybe TRBD2 (6 bases). From germline, CDR1 is MNHEY and CDR2 SVGEGT. The germline V and J ends were trimmed by 3 bases and 8 bases, with 20 bases remaining between them. This CDR3 has 16 amino acids. For the CDR3, the DNA is TGTGCCAGCAGTTATCGGCCAGGGCACCGCGGGGACATTCAGTACTTC. It translates to CASSYRPGHRGDIQYF.

The table lists this clonotype with many counts. The chain links TRBV4-3 to TRBJ2-7; 7 nucleotides line up with TRBD2. This CDR3 is built from 17 residues. V dropped 0 bases and J dropped 0; count of bases not matched to a gene: 8. From germline, CDR1 is LGHNA and CDR2 YSLEER. Written as DNA, the CDR3 is TGCGCCAGCAGCCAAGATAGAGCTAGCGGCTCCTCCTACGAGCAGTACTTC. Its protein is CASSQDRASGSSYEQYF.

This clonotype has a handful of counts. J is TRBJ2-7 and V is TRBV12-3 or TRBV12-4; possible D gene TRBD1, 6 bases. The CDR3 totals 14 residues. The V end lost 6 bases, the J end lost 4 bases, and 16 bases lay between the germline ends. The CDR3 nucleotides are TGTGCCAGCAGATCTTCCTCGACAGGATACGAGCAGTACTTC. Translating it yields CASRSSSTGYEQYF.

This clonotype was found a few times. The CDR3 sequence is CSAPGGYGGGFNEQFF. As DNA, the CDR3 is TGCAGTGCCCCGGGGGGATATGGCGGGGGGTTCAATGAGCAGTTCTTC. The rearrangement uses TRBV20-1 and TRBJ2-1; 8 bases agree with TRBD2. Trimming cost V 6 bases and J 6 bases; bases outside gene matches: 16. The CDR3 is 16 residues long. The germline gives CDR1 DFQATT, CDR2 SNEGSKA (reference sequence).

This clonotype has a count of ten or more. The rearrangement joins TRBV5-1 to TRBJ1-2, with no clear D. The CDR3 extends over 16 amino acids. V was trimmed by 4 bases and J by 4 bases, leaving 20 bases between them. Germline lookup yields CDR1 SGHRS and CDR2 YFSETQ. The CDR3 region is CASSLEEGRSLYGYTF. The DNA for the CDR3 is TGCGCCAGCAGCCTGGAGGAAGGGCGCTCCCTCTATGGCTACACCTTC.

This clonotype was seen many times. The J gene is TRBJ1-2, the V gene TRBV20-1; TRBD1 matches 8 bases. This CDR3 is 18 amino acids long. J gave up 1 base and V 0 bases, and 13 bases lay outside the gene matches. CDR1 DFQATT and CDR2 SNEGSKA come from the germline V gene (reference sequence). The CDR3: CSAREGPNRDRLNYGYTF. For the CDR3, the DNA is TGCAGTGCTAGAGAGGGGCCAAACCGGGACAGGCTTAACTATGGCTACACCTTC.

This clonotype was counted between two and nine times. V gene TRBV20-1 combines with J gene TRBJ2-3; the match to TRBD2 covers 11 bases. The CDR3 is made up of 15 amino acids. V shed 1 base and J 2 bases; nucleotides not matched to a gene: 2. The germline V gene encodes CDR1 DFQATT and CDR2 SNEGSKA (reference sequence). This chain's CDR3 is CSARATSGVTDTQYF. For the CDR3, the DNA is TGCAGTGCTAGAGCGACTAGCGGGGTCACAGATACGCAGTATTTT.

Many counts were recorded for this clonotype. V usage is TRBV29-1 and J usage is TRBJ2-3; 10 bases are shared with TRBD1. After removal of 7 bases from V and 2 bases from J, the junction contained 9 bases not matched to a gene. This CDR3 spans 15 amino acids. From germline, CDR1 is SQVTM and CDR2 ANQGSEA. CDR3 nucleotides: TGCAGCGGCGGCCCGGGACAGGGGCCCACAGATACGCAGTATTTT. Translated: CSGGPGQGPTDTQYF.